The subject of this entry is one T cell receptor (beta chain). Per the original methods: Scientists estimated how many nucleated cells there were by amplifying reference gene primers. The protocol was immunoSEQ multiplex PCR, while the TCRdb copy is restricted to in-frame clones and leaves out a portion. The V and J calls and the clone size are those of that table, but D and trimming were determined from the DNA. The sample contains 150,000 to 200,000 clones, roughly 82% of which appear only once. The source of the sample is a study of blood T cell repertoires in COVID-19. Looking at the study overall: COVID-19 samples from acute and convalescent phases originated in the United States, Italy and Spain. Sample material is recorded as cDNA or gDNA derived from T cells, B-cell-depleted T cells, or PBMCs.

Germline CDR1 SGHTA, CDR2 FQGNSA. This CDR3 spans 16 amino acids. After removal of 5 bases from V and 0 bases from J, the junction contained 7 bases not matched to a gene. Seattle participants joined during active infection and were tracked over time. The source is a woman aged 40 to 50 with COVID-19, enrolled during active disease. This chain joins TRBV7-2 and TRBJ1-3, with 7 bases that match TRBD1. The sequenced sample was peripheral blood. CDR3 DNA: TGTGCCAGCAGCCGGGACAGACCCCGCTCTGGAAACACCATATATTTT. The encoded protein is CASSRDRPRSGNTIYF.